A selection of T cell receptor beta chains follows, all from one sample in a study of OX40 agonist ivuxolimab in advanced cancers. Sequenced by immunoSEQ multiplex PCR; TCRdb stores in-frame clones only, minus some. Among about 59,000 clones, roughly 80% were seen once, and the ten largest hold 0.7%. The sample consisted of CD4+ or CD8+ T cells sorted from blood, taken in a trial of the OX40 agonist ivuxolimab. These TCRs come from an adult with an advanced solid tumor such as melanoma, head and neck, liver or kidney cancer. Each CDR3 is given with its conserved first and last residue. Size is stated for part of the rows, as once, few or many counts, or as a class when the clone is expanded.

v_call	clone_size	j_call	cdr3_aa
TRBV18	NA	TRBJ2-3	CASSPIPTGVTDTQYF
TRBV2	few	TRBJ2-7	CATSGDSSYEQYF
TRBV7-7	NA	TRBJ1-2	CASSPYTEGYTF
TRBV7-9	NA	TRBJ2-1	CASSLWHEQFF
TRBV11-2	NA	TRBJ2-5	CASSTRDRGLLKTQYF
TRBV27	NA	TRBJ2-7	CASSLTWTGDTEQYF
TRBV30	once	TRBJ1-4	CAWSPGQGKGELFF
TRBV27	NA	TRBJ2-1	CASSLYRSNEQFF
TRBV11-2	NA	TRBJ1-5	CASSLGSDQPQHF
TRBV4-2	NA	TRBJ2-2	CASSHVHTNTGELFF
TRBV10-2	NA	TRBJ2-3	CAHSGTSGSTDTQYF
TRBV11-1	NA	TRBJ2-2	CASSVSRVGAGELFF
TRBV5-1	NA	TRBJ1-2	CASSWGPLGTANYGYTF
TRBV6-5	NA	TRBJ2-2	CASSETTVTGELFF
TRBV2	NA	TRBJ2-5	CATRELAGPQETQYF
TRBV6-6	NA	TRBJ2-2	CASSGTNTGELFF
TRBV18	NA	TRBJ2-7	CASSAAAPYEQYF
TRBV5-5	NA	TRBJ1-2	CASSRDREPLGYTF
TRBV6-5	NA	TRBJ2-6	CASSSTGANVLTF
TRBV7-6	NA	TRBJ2-5	CASSSGLGLAGANQETQYF
TRBV4-1	NA	TRBJ1-5	CASSVPGTGNQPQHF
TRBV5-1	NA	TRBJ2-6	CASTEELSGANVLTF
TRBV6-5	NA	TRBJ1-3	CASKRSWIEGNTIYF
TRBV5-8	NA	TRBJ2-3	CASSSGQGTDTQYF
TRBV11-2	NA	TRBJ2-1	CASVGIAGVPYNEQFF
TRBV5-1	NA	TRBJ2-3	CASMASGLVDTQYF
TRBV20-1	NA	TRBJ2-1	CSARTANEQFF
TRBV7-9	once	TRBJ2-1	CASSLQRGGEQFF
TRBV5-1	NA	TRBJ1-2	CASSARETYGYTF